This entry concerns a single TCR beta chain. What it binds is unknown. This specimen comes from a study of OX40 agonist ivuxolimab in advanced cancers. Study information: Patients in the trial were receiving intravenous ivuxolimab every 2 weeks, at doses of 0.01 to 10 mg/kg. Study conclusions and caveats: Patients who responded partially at 0.1-3.0 mg/kg showed clonal expansion ranking among the lowest. At 0.1 to 3.0 mg/kg, CD4+ and CD8+ blood T cells expanded clonally by week 6.

Sequenced by immunoSEQ multiplex PCR; TCRdb stores in-frame clones only, minus some. In the table there are tens of thousands of clones, around 80% of which are singletons. The sample consisted of CD4+ or CD8+ T cells sorted from blood, taken in a trial of the OX40 agonist ivuxolimab. This TCR was sampled from an adult with an advanced solid tumor such as melanoma, head and neck, liver or kidney cancer.

CDR3 nucleotide sequence: TGTGCCAGTAGGGACAGGGGCCGGGGCTACACCTTC. Translated, it gives CASRDRGRGYTF. V and J are TRBV19 and TRBJ1-2, with 9 bases lining up with TRBD1. The CDR3 runs 12 residues. V shed 6 bases and J 8 bases; nucleotides not matched to a gene: 4. Germline V gene data show CDR1 as LNHDA and CDR2 as SQIVND (reference sequence). The full variable domain, in which reference TRBV19 and TRBJ1-2 provide the parts outside the CDR3, is DGGITQSPKYLFRKEGQNVTLSCEQNLNHDAMYWYRQDPGQGLRLIYYSQIVNDFQKGDIAEGYSVSREKKESFPLTVTSAQKNPTAFYLCASRDRGRGYTFGSGTRLTVV.